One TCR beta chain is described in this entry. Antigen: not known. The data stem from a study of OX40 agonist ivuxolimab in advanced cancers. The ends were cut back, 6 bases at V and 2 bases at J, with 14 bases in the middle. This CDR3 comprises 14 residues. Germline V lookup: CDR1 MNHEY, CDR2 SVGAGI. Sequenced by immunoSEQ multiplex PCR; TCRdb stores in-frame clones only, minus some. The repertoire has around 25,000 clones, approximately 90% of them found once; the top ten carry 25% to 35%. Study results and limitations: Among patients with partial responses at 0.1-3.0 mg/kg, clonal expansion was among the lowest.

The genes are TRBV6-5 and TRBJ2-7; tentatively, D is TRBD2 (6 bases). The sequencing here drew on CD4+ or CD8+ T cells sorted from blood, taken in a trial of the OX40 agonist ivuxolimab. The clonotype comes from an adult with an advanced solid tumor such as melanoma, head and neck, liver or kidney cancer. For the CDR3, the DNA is TGTGCCAGCAGCTCCGGGACTGCCCCCTACGAGCAGTACTTC. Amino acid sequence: CASSSGTAPYEQYF.